The 32 T cell receptor beta chains below were found in one sample sequenced in a study of CD8 T cells in ankylosing spondylitis. TCRdb called the 5' RACE reads again in MiXCR, with one record for every CDR3 protein. The table records a few hundred thousand distinct CDR3 sequences, approximately 22% of them present only once. The specimen sequenced was blood, either unsorted or a sorted T cell fraction (not recorded which). These receptors were obtained from a male donor with ankylosing spondylitis or in good health (not recorded which).

This clonotype was observed a few times. The chain has TRBV29-1 and TRBJ2-1, with 7 positions matching TRBD1. V trimming: 7 bases; J trimming: 6 bases; junction bases outside the gene matches: 12. This CDR3 has 14 amino acids. The V gene's germline CDR1 is SQVTM and CDR2 ANQGSEA. CDR3 sequence (DNA): TGCAGCGCCCCCGGGGACAGATCGCTCAATGAGCAGTTCTTC. Its protein is CSAPGDRSLNEQFF.

V usage is TRBV10-3 and J usage is TRBJ2-1, with D unclear. The CDR3 consists of 13 residues. Germline V gives CDR1 ENHRY, CDR2 SYGVKD. Trimming pared 0 bases from V and 6 bases from J, leaving 6 bases between. The CDR3 nucleotides read TGTGCCATCAGTGAGTCGGGTCGCAATGAGCAGTTCTTC. Its protein is CAISESGRNEQFF.

This clonotype was picked up a small number of times. The V call is TRBV28, the J call TRBJ2-3; 10 nucleotides match TRBD2. The length of the CDR3 is 16 residues. With V trimmed by 5 bases and J by 4 bases, 9 bases remained unmatched. From germline, CDR1 is MDHEN and CDR2 SYDVKM. The CDR3 sequence: CASSPVAGGHADTQYF. The CDR3 DNA follows: TGTGCCAGCAGTCCGGTAGCGGGGGGTCATGCAGATACGCAGTATTTT.

This chain links TRBV20-1 with TRBJ2-3, with unresolved D. CDR3 length: 11 amino acids. The ends were cut back, 4 bases at V and 0 bases at J, with 2 bases in the middle. Germline V lookup: CDR1 DFQATT, CDR2 SNEGSKA (reference sequence). The CDR3 nucleotides read TGCAGTGCTACCAGCACAGATACGCAGTATTTT. This encodes CSATSTDTQYF.

This clonotype was counted a few times. This sequence joins TRBV20-1 and TRBJ2-7; D might be TRBD2 (6 bases). CDR3 length: 14 residues. The V gene lost 0 bases and the J gene lost 3 bases, with 12 bases spanning the gap. CDR1 and CDR2 (germline): DFQATT, SNEGSKA (reference sequence). The CDR3 loop is CSARDLGGDYEQYF. The CDR3 DNA is TGCAGTGCTAGAGATCTCGGGGGTGACTACGAGCAGTACTTC.

The chain links TRBV5-8 to TRBJ2-5; possible D gene TRBD1, 5 bases. V was trimmed by 2 bases and J by 10 bases, leaving 9 bases between them. There are 11 residues in the CDR3. From germline, CDR1 is SGHTS and CDR2 YDEGEE. In nucleotides, the CDR3 is TGTGCCAGCAGCTTCAGGGTTGGCCAGTACTTC. Translation: CASSFRVGQYF.

This clonotype was counted between two and nine times. The rearrangement uses TRBV12-3 or TRBV12-4 and TRBJ2-1; D is perhaps TRBD1 (6 bases). The CDR3 has 16 residues. V was cut by 5 bases and J by 2 bases, with 16 bases left in between. The CDR3 region is CASSPQGSLTYNEQFF. CDR3 coding DNA: TGTGCCAGCAGTCCACAGGGCTCTCTCACCTACAATGAGCAGTTCTTC.

This chain joins TRBV4-1 and TRBJ2-7; 11 nucleotides match TRBD1. This CDR3 comprises 16 residues. The germline gives CDR1 MGHRA, CDR2 YSYEKL. V shed 3 bases, J shed 2 bases, and the junction held 6 bases outside the gene matches. The CDR3 DNA sequence: TGCGCCAGCAGCCAGATAGGGACAGGGGGGGCCTACGAGCAGTACTTC. This sequence encodes CASSQIGTGGAYEQYF.

The chain carries TRBV12-3 or TRBV12-4 and TRBJ1-4, with a weak D call TRBD1 (6 bases). V lost 3 bases and J lost 13, with 15 bases in between. The CDR3 spans 13 residues. In nucleotides, the CDR3 is TGTGCCAGCAGTTTCACCGCAGGGGCCAGACTGTTTTTT. Translated: CASSFTAGARLFF.

The chain joins TRBV27 to TRBJ1-1; 7 nucleotides agree with TRBD1. Trimming at V came to 6 bases and at J to 0 bases, leaving 4 bases not matched to a gene. The length of the CDR3 is 14 residues. Germline V gene data show CDR1 as MNHEY and CDR2 as SMNVEV (reference sequence). CDR3 loop: CASRIQGLNTEAFF. In nucleotides, the CDR3 is TGTGCCAGCAGGATACAGGGGTTGAACACTGAAGCTTTCTTT.

The genes are TRBV2 and TRBJ2-1; D assignment may be TRBD1 or TRBD2 (5 bases each). The V gene's germline CDR1 is SNHLY and CDR2 FYNNEI. The CDR3 is 15 amino acids. The V end was cut by 7 bases, the J end by 4 bases, with 17 bases between. The CDR3 bases are TGTGCCAGCACCGAGAGGGGAGAGGGTTACAATGAGCAGTTCTTC. Protein: CASTERGEGYNEQFF.

This clonotype was counted only a few times. V and J are TRBV21-1 and TRBJ2-7; the table's D call, TRBD1, was not checked against the DNA. TRBV21-1 is a pseudogene locus. CDR3 length equals 12 residues. The DNA for the CDR3 is TGTGCCAGCAGCACGGGCGGACACGAGCAGTACTTC. Protein sequence: CASSTGGHEQYF.

This clonotype has at least ten counts. The genes are TRBV10-3 and TRBJ2-1; 8 nucleotides align to TRBD1. CDR1 is ENHRY and CDR2 is SYGVKD in the germline V gene. This CDR3 region has 14 residues. V shed 7 bases, J shed 1 base, and the junction held 3 bases outside the gene matches. The CDR3 DNA follows: TGTGCCATCACCCGGACAGGGTCCTACAATGAGCAGTTCTTC. Translated: CAITRTGSYNEQFF.

This chain links TRBV29-1 with TRBJ2-7; no firm D call. This CDR3 has 12 residues. Trimming cost V 3 bases and J 7 bases, with 13 bases left between them. Per germline, CDR1 SQVTM and CDR2 ANQGSEA. The CDR3 here is CSVEIPLGEQYF. The CDR3 nucleotides read TGCAGCGTTGAGATCCCCCTGGGAGAGCAGTACTTC.

The chain links TRBV10-2 to TRBJ2-1, with 8 bases lining up with TRBD1. V dropped 6 bases and J dropped 6; count of bases not matched to a gene: 16. The CDR3 loop spans 17 amino acids. Germline V lookup: CDR1 WSHSY, CDR2 SAAADI. The CDR3: CASRNFQQGQGSNEQFF. As DNA, the CDR3 is TGCGCCAGCAGGAACTTTCAACAAGGACAGGGAAGCAATGAGCAGTTCTTC.

This clonotype was counted a few times. The chain is built from TRBV15 and TRBJ1-3; D uncertain. Trimming took 0 bases from V and 4 from J, leaving 13 bases between them. The germline gives CDR1 LNHNV, CDR2 YYDKDF (reference sequence). This CDR3 comprises 16 residues. The CDR3 reads CATSRDRTAAGNTIYF. The CDR3 bases are TGTGCCACCAGCAGAGATCGAACAGCGGCGGGAAACACCATATATTTT.

This clonotype was seen many times. The junction departs from the called germline gene at one end, perhaps through a read error. The rearrangement links TRBV7-9 to TRBJ2-1; weak D call: TRBD2 (7 bases). The germline CDR1 and CDR2 sequences are SEHNR and FQNEAQ (reference sequence). The CDR3 runs to 14 residues. The CDR3 DNA is TGTGCCAGCAGTTTAGGGGGGGGGGCCGGTGAGCAGTTCTTC. Residues: CASSLGGGAGEQFF.

This clonotype appeared a few times. The chain couples TRBV5-4 to TRBJ1-2; D gene uncertain. Trimming cost V 4 bases and J 3 bases, with 10 bases left between them. The CDR3 spans 13 residues. Germline V gene sequence: CDR1 SGHNT, CDR2 YYREEE (reference sequence). The CDR3 DNA reads as TGTGCCAGCAGCCCCAGGAGCGACTATGGCTACACCTTC. Its protein is CASSPRSDYGYTF. The whole variable domain, remainder taken from reference TRBV5-4 and TRBJ1-2, is ETGVTQSPTHLIKTRGQQVTLRCSSQSGHNTVSWYQQALGQGPQFIFQYYREEENGRGNFPPRFSGLQFPNYSSELNVNALELDDSALYLCASSPRSDYGYTFGSGTRLTVV.

The chain employs TRBV28 and TRBJ2-7; either TRBD1 or TRBD2 may supply D (6 bases each). Trimming stripped 3 bases from V and 1 base from J, with 16 bases between. The CDR3 is 16 residues long. Germline CDR1 reads MDHEN; CDR2 reads SYDVKM. DNA of the CDR3: TGTGCCAGCAGTTTTGAGGCGGGACACCCATCCTACGAGCAGTACTTC. Translation: CASSFEAGHPSYEQYF. Supplemented by reference TRBV28 and TRBJ2-7, the full variable domain reads DVKVTQSSRYLVKRTGEKVFLECVQDMDHENMFWYRQDPGLGLRLIYFSYDVKMKEKGDIPEGYSVSREKKERFSLILESASTNQTSMYLCASSFEAGHPSYEQYFGPGTRLTVT.

The genes are TRBV7-9 and TRBJ1-3; D is unresolved. Trimming cost V 2 bases and J 0 bases, with 5 bases left between them. The germline V gene has CDR1 SEHNR and CDR2 FQNEAQ (reference sequence). The CDR3 has 14 amino acids. The CDR3: CASSLHDSGNTIYF. The CDR3 DNA is TGTGCCAGCAGCTTACATGACTCTGGAAACACCATATATTTT.

The chain has TRBV3-1 and TRBJ2-6; D unresolved. Trimming stripped 6 bases from V and 4 bases from J, with 7 bases between. The CDR3 covers 13 residues. Germline assignment: CDR1 LGHDT and CDR2 YNNKEL (reference sequence). This chain's CDR3 is CASRPAGANVLTF. In DNA form, the CDR3 reads TGTGCCAGCAGACCCGCCGGGGCCAACGTCCTGACTTTC.

There are a few counts of this clonotype. V is TRBV6-1 and J is TRBJ2-1, with 9 bases that match TRBD2. Germline CDR1 reads MNHNS; CDR2 reads SASEGT. CDR3 length: 14 amino acids. Trimming at V came to 6 bases and at J to 3 bases, leaving 3 bases not matched to a gene. This CDR3 reads CASRPAGGYNEQFF. The CDR3 DNA sequence: TGTGCCAGCAGACCAGCGGGGGGCTACAATGAGCAGTTCTTC.

This clonotype showed up just a few times. The V and J genes are TRBV30 and TRBJ2-7; 7 nucleotides align to TRBD1. The germline CDR1 and CDR2 sequences are GTSNPN and SVGIG (reference sequence). The V segment lost 2 bases and the J segment 2 bases; nucleotides outside the gene matches: 3. The CDR3 totals 13 residues. The CDR3 reads CAWSYGTAYEQYF. The CDR3 nucleotides are TGTGCCTGGAGTTACGGGACAGCCTACGAGCAGTACTTC.

This clonotype was observed a few times. The rearrangement joins TRBV15 to TRBJ2-7; the D is unclear. CDR1 LNHNV and CDR2 YYDKDF come from the germline V gene (reference sequence). The V and J ends lost 4 bases and 2 bases respectively, with 9 bases between them. CDR3 length: 13 residues. CDR3 nucleotide sequence: TGTGCCACCAGCATTGGACGGGCCTACGAGCAGTACTTC. It codes for CATSIGRAYEQYF.

The rearrangement joins TRBV5-5 to TRBJ2-5; 9 bases match TRBD1. V shed 4 bases and J 5 bases; nucleotides not matched to a gene: 6. This CDR3 has 14 residues. Germline-derived CDR1 and CDR2 are SGHKS and YYEKEE (reference sequence). In DNA, the CDR3 is TGTGCCAGCAGCAGGGACAGGGACGGGGAGACCCAGTACTTC. Amino acids: CASSRDRDGETQYF.

The sample holds a few counts of this clonotype. This chain links TRBV7-7 with TRBJ2-2; TRBD2 is a possible D gene (6 bases). Germline V CDR1 and CDR2: SSHAT, FNYEAQ (reference sequence). This CDR3 has 17 residues. Trimming removed 4 bases from V and 1 base from J, with 16 bases in between. CDR3 sequence (DNA): TGTGCCAGCAGCTCGCGTTTCGGGACTCAGAACACCGGGGAGCTGTTTTTT. This encodes CASSSRFGTQNTGELFF.

There are a few counts of this clonotype. The gene calls are TRBV20-1 and TRBJ2-7; 8 bases match TRBD2. CDR3 length: 16 residues. J gave up 0 bases and V 0 bases, and 7 bases lay outside the gene matches. Germline V CDR1 and CDR2: DFQATT, SNEGSKA (reference sequence). The CDR3 DNA sequence: TGCAGTGCTAGAGATAAACTAGCGGTCTCCTCCTACGAGCAGTACTTC. It yields the protein CSARDKLAVSSYEQYF.

This clonotype was seen only a few times. V and J are TRBV27 and TRBJ2-4; D might be TRBD1 (5 bases). Trimming took off 8 bases at V and 1 base at J, with 12 bases between the two ends. The CDR3 has 14 amino acids. CDR1 and CDR2 (germline): MNHEY, SMNVEV (reference sequence). The CDR3 here is CASSKGMAKNIQYF. The CDR3 nucleotides are TGTGCCAGCTCTAAGGGGATGGCCAAAAACATTCAGTACTTC.

CDR3 protein: CASSSRGGEGASKNIQYF. As DNA, the CDR3 is TGTGCCAGCAGCTCCCGGGGGGGGGAAGGGGCCTCAAAAAACATTCAGTACTTC. The chain recombines TRBV7-8 with TRBJ2-4; 8 bases are a match to TRBD2. The V segment lost 4 bases and the J segment 4 bases; nucleotides outside the gene matches: 15. The CDR3 has 18 residues. CDR1 and CDR2 (germline): SGHVS, FQNEAQ.

The rearrangement joins TRBV29-1 to TRBJ2-1; tentatively, D is TRBD1 or TRBD2 (6 bases each). The length of the CDR3 is 15 residues. Germline CDR1 reads SQVTM; CDR2 reads ANQGSEA. V gave up 6 bases and J gave up 2 bases, with 17 bases separating them. The DNA of the CDR3 is TGCAGCGTCCTCGGGGGCGGGACGGCCTACAATGAGCAGTTCTTC. As protein: CSVLGGGTAYNEQFF.

This clonotype turned up a few times. The rearrangement uses TRBV10-3 and TRBJ2-7, with 9 nucleotides matching TRBD1. CDR1 ENHRY and CDR2 SYGVKD come from the germline V gene. With 10 bases clipped from V and 2 bases from J, the junction kept 12 bases outside the gene matches. The CDR3 covers 15 residues. The CDR3 nucleotides are TGTGCCACCGGGACCACCGGGACAGGGACCTACGAGCAGTACTTC. Translation: CATGTTGTGTYEQYF.

This clonotype was seen a few times. The chain carries TRBV6-1 and TRBJ2-6, with D tentatively TRBD1 (7 bases). Per the germline V gene, CDR1 is MNHNS and CDR2 is SASEGT. V gave up 5 bases and J gave up 4 bases, with 21 bases separating them. The CDR3 spans 18 residues. The CDR3 sequence: CASSPSGGILSGANVLTF. The CDR3 nucleotides are TGTGCCAGCAGTCCGTCAGGGGGGATACTCTCCGGGGCCAACGTCCTGACTTTC.